This T cell receptor beta chain derives from a study of T cells after posttransplantation cyclophosphamide. Peripheral blood was collected from the related graft donor on the marrow donation day. Germline V gene lookup returns CDR1 SGHTA and CDR2 FQGNSA. CDR3 length equals 17 residues. The ends lost 1 base at V and 6 bases at J; junction bases unmatched: 10. Study findings and constraints: Later post-transplant blood repertoires were often dominated by donor CD8+ memory clones. Tissue-infiltrating T cells from skin or gut overlapped little with blood T cells. After PTCy, TRB diversity resembled that of CNI/methotrexate controls.

Here immunoSEQ multiplex PCR was the method, and the copy in TCRdb shows in-frame clones only, minus some. The sample has tens of thousands of clones, none seen only once. Details on this clone: The antigen is unknown.

The chain uses TRBV7-2 and TRBJ2-3; 10 bases line up with TRBD2. The receptor's source is a man aged 50 or older in good health, CMV-negative, and a related stem cell transplant donor. Source material: PBMCs. The CDR3, as DNA: TGTGCCAGCAGCTTAGTTTTGGTAGCGGGGGGCGGGGATACGCAGTATTTT. Translation: CASSLVLVAGGGDTQYF.